The clone carrying this TCR beta chain was seen repeatedly, ten times or more. The data originate from a study of T cells in Graves' hyperthyroidism and ophthalmopathy. Study at large: Initial diagnosis, before any treatment, was when peripheral blood was collected.

Amplified TCR beta CDR3 regions came from RNA transcripts. The TCR CDR3 first-round RT-PCR relied on the HTBI primer set. TCRdb reprocessed the multiplex PCR reads with MiXCR, giving one entry per CDR3 protein. The top ten hold roughly 7.9% of the sample, which has 250,000 to 300,000 distinct CDR3 sequences, roughly an eighth seen once. Diagnostic decisions used clinical symptoms, serum thyroxine and TRAb, thyroid ultrasound and orbital computed tomography. Sequenced material: blood. The sequence was collected from a middle-aged woman with Graves' hyperthyroidism.

The CDR3 bases are TGTGCCAGCAGTGACGACCTCAGTGGCACTGAAGCTTTCTTT. Encoded protein: CASSDDLSGTEAFF. The gene calls are TRBV6-1 and TRBJ1-1; the D is unclear. The germline CDR1 and CDR2 sequences are MNHNS and SASEGT. The CDR3 has 14 residues. V was pared by 3 bases and J by 4 bases, with 12 bases between.